The 3 T cell receptor beta chains below all came from one sample that was sequenced in a study of blood T cell repertoires in COVID-19. TCRdb keeps only in-frame clones here, not all; method: immunoSEQ multiplex PCR. The sample has fewer than 650,000 clones, about 88% seen once; the top ten hold less than 9%. The source material was peripheral blood. Every receptor here comes from a woman aged 45-59 years with COVID-19, enrolled during active disease.

The V gene is TRBV24-1, the J gene TRBJ2-3, with D possibly being TRBD1 (6 bases). Trimming removed 6 bases from V and 2 bases from J, with 11 bases in between. CDR1 and CDR2 (germline): KGHDR, SFDVKD. The CDR3 contains 14 residues. CDR3 DNA: TGTGCCACCAGTACAGGGACCAACACAGATACGCAGTATTTT. Encoded protein: CATSTGTNTDTQYF.

The V call is TRBV19, the J call TRBJ2-3; 8 positions match TRBD1. Trimming at V came to 5 bases and at J to 6 bases, leaving 4 bases not matched to a gene. The length of the CDR3 is 13 residues. Germline V CDR1 and CDR2: LNHDA, SQIVND (reference sequence). DNA for the CDR3: TGTGCCAGTAGTCGACAGGGGATGGATACGCAGTATTTT. Protein sequence: CASSRQGMDTQYF.

V usage is TRBV6-5 and J usage is TRBJ1-1; TRBD1 matches at 7 bases. J lost 4 bases, V lost 6 bases, and 5 bases had no gene match. Germline CDR1 is MNHEY and CDR2 is SVGAGI. The CDR3 is made up of 13 amino acids. The CDR3 here is CASRTRGSTEAFF. CDR3 DNA sequence: TGTGCCAGCAGAACCAGGGGGAGCACTGAAGCTTTCTTT.